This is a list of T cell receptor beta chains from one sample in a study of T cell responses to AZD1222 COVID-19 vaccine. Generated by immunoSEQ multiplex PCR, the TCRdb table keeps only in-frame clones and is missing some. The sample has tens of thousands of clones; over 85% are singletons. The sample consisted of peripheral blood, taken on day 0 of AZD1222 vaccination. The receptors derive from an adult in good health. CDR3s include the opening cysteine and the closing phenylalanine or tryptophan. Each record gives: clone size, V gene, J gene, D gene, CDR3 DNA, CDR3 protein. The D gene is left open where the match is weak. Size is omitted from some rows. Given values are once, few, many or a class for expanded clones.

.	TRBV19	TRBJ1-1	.	TGTGCCAGTAGATTTAGAAAAGGGGTTTTGGGAAACACTGAAGCTTTCTTT	CASRFRKGVLGNTEAFF
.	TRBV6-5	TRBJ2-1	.	TGTGCCAGCAGCCAGGCGGGCTCCTACAATGAGCAGTTCTTC	CASSQAGSYNEQFF
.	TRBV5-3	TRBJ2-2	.	TGTGCCAGAAGCTTTTCAGTTTGGGCAGCGAACACCGGGGAGCTGTTTTTT	CARSFSVWAANTGELFF
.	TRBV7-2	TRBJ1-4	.	TGTGCCAGCAGCTTAATGGTCTTAGGGGAACTGTTTTTT	CASSLMVLGELFF
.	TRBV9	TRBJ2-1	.	TGTGCCAGCAGCCTCAAGAGAGGTGAGGGTTCCTACAATGAGCAGTTCTTC	CASSLKRGEGSYNEQFF
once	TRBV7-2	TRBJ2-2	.	TGTGCCAGCAGCTTAGCGACAGCGGTCACCGGGGAGCTGTTTTTT	CASSLATAVTGELFF
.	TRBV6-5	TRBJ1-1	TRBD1	TGTGCCAGCAGTTCACCCGCCGGAACAGGGGGCATTGAAGCTTTCTTT	CASSSPAGTGGIEAFF
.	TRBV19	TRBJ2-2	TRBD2	TGTGCCAGTAGAATCGACGGACTAGCGGGAGGGTCCACCGGGGAGCTGTTTTTT	CASRIDGLAGGSTGELFF
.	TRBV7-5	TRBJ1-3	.	TGTGTCAGAAGCTCAGGCAGGATCTCTGGAAACACCATATATTTT	CVRSSGRISGNTIYF
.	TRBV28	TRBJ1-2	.	TGTGCCAGCAGTTTACGTCAGAGGGTAGGCTATGGCTACACCTTC	CASSLRQRVGYGYTF
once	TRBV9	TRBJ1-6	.	TGTGCCAGCAGCGTAGGAGGAAGCTCCTATAATTCACCCCTCCACTTT	CASSVGGSSYNSPLHF
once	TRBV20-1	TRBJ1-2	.	TGCAGTGCTTATAATAACTATGGCTACACCTTC	CSAYNNYGYTF
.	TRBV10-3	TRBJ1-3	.	TGTGCCATCAGTGAGTCTAGCGTCCTCTCTGGAAACACCATATATTTT	CAISESSVLSGNTIYF
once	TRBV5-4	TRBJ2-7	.	TGTGCCAGCAGCTTGAACTGGCCCCCTAGGGAGCAGTACTTC	CASSLNWPPREQYF
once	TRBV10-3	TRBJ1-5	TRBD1	TGTGCCATCAGTGAGACAGGGGGTAGCAATCAGCCCCAGCATTTT	CAISETGGSNQPQHF
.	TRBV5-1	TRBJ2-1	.	TGCGCCAGCAGCTTGGTTGCTTTGGGGGGAGTAGGGTACAATGAGCAGTTCTTC	CASSLVALGGVGYNEQFF
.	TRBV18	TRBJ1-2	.	TGTGCCAGCTCACCTACAGGGTCCTATGGCTACACCTTC	CASSPTGSYGYTF
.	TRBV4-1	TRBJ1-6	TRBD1	TGCGCCAGCAGCCAAGCTTTGACAGGGATTAATTCACCCCTCCACTTT	CASSQALTGINSPLHF
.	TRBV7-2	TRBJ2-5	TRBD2	TGTGCCAGCAGCTTAGAGCGGGGGGGCTTTTCCCAAGAGACCCAGTACTTC	CASSLERGGFSQETQYF
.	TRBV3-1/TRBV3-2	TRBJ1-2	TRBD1	TGTGCCAGCAGGGGGGGGACAGGGGAAGGCTACACCTTC	CASRGGTGEGYTF
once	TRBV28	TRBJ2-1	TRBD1	TGTGCCAGCAGTCTAGGGACAGGGTCGGGGTTCTTC	CASSLGTGSGFF
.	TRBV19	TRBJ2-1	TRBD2	TGTGCCAGTACCCCATCGCGGGGGATCTCCTACAATGAGCAGTTCTTC	CASTPSRGISYNEQFF
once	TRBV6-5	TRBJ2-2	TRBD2	TGTGCCAGCAATTACAGAGCGGGAGGGCCCAGCGGGGAGCTGTTTTTT	CASNYRAGGPSGELFF
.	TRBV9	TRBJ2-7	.	TGTGCCAGCAGCGCCAACAGGGCGGCCTACGAGCAGTACTTC	CASSANRAAYEQYF
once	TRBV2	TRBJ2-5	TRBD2	TGTGCCAGCAGCGTGACTAGCGGGAGGGAGACCCAGTACTTC	CASSVTSGRETQYF
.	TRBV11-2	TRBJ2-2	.	TGTGCCAGCAGCTTAGATTGGTCCGGGGAGCTGTTTTTT	CASSLDWSGELFF
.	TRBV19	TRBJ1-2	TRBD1	TGTGCCAGTAGGGACAGGGACCGCTTAAACTATGGCTACACCTTC	CASRDRDRLNYGYTF
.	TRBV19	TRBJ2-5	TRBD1	TGTGCCAGTAGTCCGGGACAGGTAGAGACCCAGTACTTC	CASSPGQVETQYF
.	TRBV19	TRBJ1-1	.	TGTGCCAGTAGGAGGGACGGTAGCGAAGGTGCGGCTTTCTTT	CASRRDGSEGAAFF
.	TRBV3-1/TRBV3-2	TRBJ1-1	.	TGTGCCAGCAGTTCCACTCGAGGCACTGAAGCTTTCTTT	CASSSTRGTEAFF
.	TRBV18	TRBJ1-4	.	TGTGCCAGCTCACCCGGCAGGGATGAAAAACTGTTTTTT	CASSPGRDEKLFF
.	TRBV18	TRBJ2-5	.	TGTGCCAGCTCACTATCTGGCTACCAAGAGACCCAGTACTTC	CASSLSGYQETQYF
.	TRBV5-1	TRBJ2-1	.	TGCGCCAGCAGCTTGAGGGTCCCCGGGACGTCGAACGCTGTAAACAATGAGCAGTTCTTC	CASSLRVPGTSNAVNNEQFF
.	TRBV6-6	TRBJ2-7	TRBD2	TGTGCCAGCAGCGTTCAGACTAGCGGGCCTTCCTACGAGCAGTACTTC	CASSVQTSGPSYEQYF
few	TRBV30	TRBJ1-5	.	TGTGCCTGGAGCCGACAGGAAGGCTTAGCCCAGCATTTT	CAWSRQEGLAQHF
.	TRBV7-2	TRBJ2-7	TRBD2	TGTGCCAGCAGCTCCCCCCCCGGGGGGTTGCAGTACTTC	CASSSPPGGLQYF
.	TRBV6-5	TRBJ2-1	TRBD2	TGTGCCAGCGGCCTAGCGGGAGGTTACAATGAGCAGTTCTTC	CASGLAGGYNEQFF
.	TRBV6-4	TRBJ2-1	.	TGTGCCAGCAGTGTTGGGGGAAAGCAGTTCTTC	CASSVGGKQFF
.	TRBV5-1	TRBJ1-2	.	TGCGCCAGCAGCTTGGCCGCCAGGGGCTCGTATGGCTACACCTTC	CASSLAARGSYGYTF
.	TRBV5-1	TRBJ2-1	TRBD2	TGCGCCAGCACCAAGACTAGCGGGATTCCCAATGAGCAGTTCTTC	CASTKTSGIPNEQFF
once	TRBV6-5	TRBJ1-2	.	TGTGCCAGCAGGAGGGGACTTTCCTATGGCTACACCTTC	CASRRGLSYGYTF
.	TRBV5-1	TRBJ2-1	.	TGCGCCAGCAGCTTGGGAGGGCAAGGGGACAATGAGCAGTTCTTC	CASSLGGQGDNEQFF
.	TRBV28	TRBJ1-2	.	TGTGCCACCATCTCTCATATCCCGGAGCTCCATGGCTACACCTTC	CATISHIPELHGYTF